The 10 T cell receptor beta chains in this list originate from one sample, sequenced in a study of T-cell memory formation after mild COVID-19. TCRdb independently ran MiXCR on the 5' RACE reads; one entry per CDR3 protein. Of about 470,000 distinct CDR3 sequences in the sample, about 23% were seen once. Material for sequencing was PBMCs or a T cell subset sorted from them (not recorded which). The receptor source for this set is an adult woman who had mild COVID-19 (a few samples of this study predate the infection). Cell type and time point are not known.

This chain uses TRBV3-1 with TRBJ2-5, with 9 bases aligning to TRBD2. The germline gives CDR1 LGHDT, CDR2 YNNKEL (reference sequence). Losses at the gene ends were 2 bases for V and 4 bases for J; bases not matched to a gene: 8. The CDR3 covers 16 residues. The CDR3 DNA follows: TGTGCCAGCAGCCAACCGTTAGCGGGAGTAGGAGAGACCCAGTACTTC. Amino acids: CASSQPLAGVGETQYF.

The chain joins TRBV7-9 to TRBJ2-7, with a possible D match to TRBD1 (6 bases). CDR3 length: 12 amino acids. Germline CDR1 is SEHNR and CDR2 is FQNEAQ (reference sequence). The germline V and J ends were trimmed by 1 base and 12 bases, with 13 bases remaining between them. DNA for the CDR3: TGTGCCAGCAGCTTAGATGGGGGCGGACGGTACTTC. It codes for CASSLDGGGRYF. The full variable domain, its missing parts supplied by reference TRBV7-9 and TRBJ2-7, is DTGVSQNPRHKITKRGQNVTFRCDPISEHNRLYWYRQTLGQGPEFLTYFQNEAQLEKSRLLSDRFSAERPKGSFSTLEIQRTEQGDSAMYLCASSLDGGGRYFGPGTRLTVT.

The chain uses TRBV19 and TRBJ1-5; 11 bases are a match to TRBD1. The J segment lost 6 bases and the V segment lost 8 bases, leaving 15 bases of the junction unmatched. Germline V gives CDR1 LNHDA, CDR2 SQIVND (reference sequence). The CDR3 is 17 amino acids. CDR3 coding DNA: TGTGCCAGTCTCCCCCTCCCTGGGACAGGGGGTTTTCAGCCCCAGCATTTT. Protein product: CASLPLPGTGGFQPQHF.

The rearrangement joins TRBV4-1 to TRBJ2-7; no clear D. The germline gives CDR1 MGHRA, CDR2 YSYEKL. The CDR3 covers 14 residues. The germline V and J ends were trimmed by 1 base and 2 bases, with 9 bases remaining between them. The DNA of the CDR3 is TGCGCCAGCAGCCAAGCCGCCGGACCCTACGAGCAGTACTTC. This gives the protein CASSQAAGPYEQYF.

The chain couples TRBV24-1 to TRBJ2-2; D may be TRBD2 (6 bases). Trimming stripped 0 bases from V and 6 bases from J, with 16 bases between. CDR1 is KGHDR, CDR2 SFDVKD, per germline. The CDR3 sequence is 17 residues long. The CDR3 DNA sequence: TGTGCCACCAGTGATTTGATCCCCGGGAGTGATGCCGGGGAGCTGTTTTTT. As protein: CATSDLIPGSDAGELFF.

This clonotype was seen a few times. The chain has TRBV2 and TRBJ1-3; unclear D gene. The CDR3 extends over 15 amino acids. Trimming cost V 2 bases and J 6 bases, with 14 bases left between them. CDR1 and CDR2 from the germline V gene are SNHLY and FYNNEI. CDR3 region: CASSERGRWANTIYF. The CDR3 nucleotides read TGTGCCAGCAGTGAACGAGGAAGATGGGCAAACACCATATATTTT.

This clonotype has only a few counts. The chain joins TRBV30 to TRBJ2-7; D remains ambiguous. Germline-derived CDR1 and CDR2 are GTSNPN and SVGIG (reference sequence). V gave up 2 bases and J gave up 2 bases, with 13 bases separating them. This CDR3 spans 14 amino acids. Here the CDR3 DNA reads TGTGCCTGGAGTCTTCTAGGGTCTCCCTACGAGCAGTACTTC. As protein: CAWSLLGSPYEQYF. The full variable domain, completed using reference TRBV30 and TRBJ2-7, is SQTIHQWPATLVQPVGSPLSLECTVEGTSNPNLYWYRQAAGRGLQLLFYSVGIGQISSEVPQNLSASRPQDRQFILSSKKLLLSDSGFYLCAWSLLGSPYEQYFGPGTRLTVT.

The V and J genes are TRBV7-2 and TRBJ1-6; no definite D call. Germline lookup yields CDR1 SGHTA and CDR2 FQGNSA. The germline V and J ends were trimmed by 5 bases and 9 bases, with 11 bases remaining between them. This CDR3 spans 13 amino acids. The CDR3 DNA is TGTGCCAGCAGCCCCCGACGTACTTCACCCCTCCACTTT. This translates into CASSPRRTSPLHF. The full variable domain, in which reference TRBV7-2 and TRBJ1-6 provide the parts outside the CDR3, is GAGVSQSPSNKVTEKGKDVELRCDPISGHTALYWYRQSLGQGLEFLIYFQGNSAPDKSGLPSDRFSAERTGGSVSTLTIQRTQQEDSAVYLCASSPRRTSPLHFGNGTRLTVT.

This chain connects TRBV19 to TRBJ2-1; D gene uncertain. The CDR3 runs 15 residues. V was pared by 1 base and J by 5 bases, with 12 bases between. Germline V gene lookup returns CDR1 LNHDA and CDR2 SQIVND (reference sequence). The CDR3 nucleotides are TGTGCCAGTAGTATAGGGGGTTTGTCCAACAATGAGCAGTTCTTC. Translated, it gives CASSIGGLSNNEQFF.

This clonotype was observed a few times. V and J are TRBV6-5 and TRBJ2-3, with TRBD2 as a possible D gene (6 bases). CDR1 is MNHEY and CDR2 is SVGAGI in the germline V gene. This CDR3 has 14 amino acids. V was trimmed by 2 bases and J by 2 bases, leaving 8 bases between them. CDR3 bases: TGTGCCAGCAGTTACCGGGACTCCACAGATACGCAGTATTTT. This translates into CASSYRDSTDTQYF.